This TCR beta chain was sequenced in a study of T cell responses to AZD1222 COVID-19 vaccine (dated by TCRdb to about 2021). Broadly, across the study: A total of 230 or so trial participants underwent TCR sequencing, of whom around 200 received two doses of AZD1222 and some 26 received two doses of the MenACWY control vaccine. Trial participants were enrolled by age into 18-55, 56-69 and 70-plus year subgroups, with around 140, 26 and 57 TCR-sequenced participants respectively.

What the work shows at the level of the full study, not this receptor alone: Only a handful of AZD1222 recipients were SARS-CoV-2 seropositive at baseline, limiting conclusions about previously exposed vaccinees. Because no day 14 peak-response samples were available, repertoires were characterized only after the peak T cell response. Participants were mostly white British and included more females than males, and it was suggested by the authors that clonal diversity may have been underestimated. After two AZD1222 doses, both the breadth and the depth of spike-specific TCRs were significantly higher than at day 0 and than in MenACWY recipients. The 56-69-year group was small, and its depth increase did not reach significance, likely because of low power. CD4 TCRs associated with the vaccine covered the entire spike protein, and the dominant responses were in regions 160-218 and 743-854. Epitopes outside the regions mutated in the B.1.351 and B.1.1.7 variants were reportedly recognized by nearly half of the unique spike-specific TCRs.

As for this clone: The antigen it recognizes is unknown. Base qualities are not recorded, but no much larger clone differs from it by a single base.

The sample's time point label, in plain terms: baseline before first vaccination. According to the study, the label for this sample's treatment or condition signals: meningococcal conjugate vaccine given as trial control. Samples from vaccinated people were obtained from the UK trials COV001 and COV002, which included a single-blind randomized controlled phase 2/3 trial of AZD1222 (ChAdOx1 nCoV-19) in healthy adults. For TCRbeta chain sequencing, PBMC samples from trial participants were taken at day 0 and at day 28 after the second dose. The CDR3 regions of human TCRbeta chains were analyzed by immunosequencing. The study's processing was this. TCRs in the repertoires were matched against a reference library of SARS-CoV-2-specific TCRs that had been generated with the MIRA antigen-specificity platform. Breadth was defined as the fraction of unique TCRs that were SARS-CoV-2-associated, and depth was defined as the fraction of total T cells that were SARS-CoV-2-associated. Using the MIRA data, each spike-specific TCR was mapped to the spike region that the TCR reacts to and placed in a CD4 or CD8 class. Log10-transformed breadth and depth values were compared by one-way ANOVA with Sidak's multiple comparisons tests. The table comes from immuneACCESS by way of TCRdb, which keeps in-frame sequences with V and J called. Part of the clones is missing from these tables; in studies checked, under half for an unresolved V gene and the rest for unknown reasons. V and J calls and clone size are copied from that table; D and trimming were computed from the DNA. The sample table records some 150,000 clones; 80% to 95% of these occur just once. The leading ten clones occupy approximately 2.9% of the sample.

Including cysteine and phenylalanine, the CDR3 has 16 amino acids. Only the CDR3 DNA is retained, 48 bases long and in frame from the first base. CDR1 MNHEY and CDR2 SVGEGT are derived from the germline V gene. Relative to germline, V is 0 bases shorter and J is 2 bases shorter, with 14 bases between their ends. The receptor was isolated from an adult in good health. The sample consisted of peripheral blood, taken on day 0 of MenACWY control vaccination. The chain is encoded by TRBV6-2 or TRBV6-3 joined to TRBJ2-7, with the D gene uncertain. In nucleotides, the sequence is TGTGCCAGCAGTTACTCGATTGGTAACAGAGCCTACGAGCAGTACTTC. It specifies CASSYSIGNRAYEQYF.